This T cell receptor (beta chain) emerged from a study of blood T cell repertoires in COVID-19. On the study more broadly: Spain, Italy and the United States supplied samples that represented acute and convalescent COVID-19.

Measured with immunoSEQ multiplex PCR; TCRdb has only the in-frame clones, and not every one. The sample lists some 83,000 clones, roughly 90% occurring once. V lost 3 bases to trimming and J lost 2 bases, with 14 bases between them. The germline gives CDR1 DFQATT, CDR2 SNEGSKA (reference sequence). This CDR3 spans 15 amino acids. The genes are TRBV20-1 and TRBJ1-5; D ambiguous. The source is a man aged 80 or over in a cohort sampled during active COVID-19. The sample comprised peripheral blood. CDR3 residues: CSASSQAGGNQPQHF. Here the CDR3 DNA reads TGCAGTGCTAGTTCTCAGGCGGGAGGCAATCAGCCCCAGCATTTT.